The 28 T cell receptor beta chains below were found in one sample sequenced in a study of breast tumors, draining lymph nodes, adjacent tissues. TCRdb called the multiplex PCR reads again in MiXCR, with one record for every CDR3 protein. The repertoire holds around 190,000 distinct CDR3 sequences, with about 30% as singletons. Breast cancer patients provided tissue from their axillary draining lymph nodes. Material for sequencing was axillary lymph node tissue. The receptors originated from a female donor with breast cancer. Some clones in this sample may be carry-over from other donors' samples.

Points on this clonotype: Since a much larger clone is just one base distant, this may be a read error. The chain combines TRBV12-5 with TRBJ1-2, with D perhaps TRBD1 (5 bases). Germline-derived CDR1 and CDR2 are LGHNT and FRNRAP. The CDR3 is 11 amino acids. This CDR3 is CASGFVGQPVF. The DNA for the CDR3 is TGTGCTAGTGGTTTCGTCGGACAACCCGTCTTC.

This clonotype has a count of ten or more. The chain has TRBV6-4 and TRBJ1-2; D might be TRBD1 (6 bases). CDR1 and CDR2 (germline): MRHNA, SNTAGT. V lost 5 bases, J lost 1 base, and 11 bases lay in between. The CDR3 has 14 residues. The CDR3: CASSPDRFNYGYTF. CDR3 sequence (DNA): TGTGCCAGCAGTCCGGACAGATTTAACTATGGCTACACCTTC.

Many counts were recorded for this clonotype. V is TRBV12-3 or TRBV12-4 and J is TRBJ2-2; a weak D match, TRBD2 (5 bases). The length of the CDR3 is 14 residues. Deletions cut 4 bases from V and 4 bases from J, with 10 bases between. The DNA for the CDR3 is TGTGCCAGCAGTTCGAGCGGTCCCACCGGGGAGCTGTTTTTT. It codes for CASSSSGPTGELFF.

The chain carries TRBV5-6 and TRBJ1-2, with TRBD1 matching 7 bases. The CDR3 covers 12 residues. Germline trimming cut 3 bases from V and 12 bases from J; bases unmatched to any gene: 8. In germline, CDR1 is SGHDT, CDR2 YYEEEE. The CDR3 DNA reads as TGTGCCAGCAGCTCCCCAGGGGGTGGAAACACCTTC. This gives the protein CASSSPGGGNTF.

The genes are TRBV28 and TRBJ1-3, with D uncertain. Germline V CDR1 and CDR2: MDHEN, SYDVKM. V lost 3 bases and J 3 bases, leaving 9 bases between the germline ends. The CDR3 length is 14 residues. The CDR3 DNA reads TGTGCCAGCAGTTTTGGGGAATTTGGAAACACCATATATTTT. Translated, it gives CASSFGEFGNTIYF. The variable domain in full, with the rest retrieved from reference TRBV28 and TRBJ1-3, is DVKVTQSSRYLVKRTGEKVFLECVQDMDHENMFWYRQDPGLGLRLIYFSYDVKMKEKGDIPEGYSVSREKKERFSLILESASTNQTSMYLCASSFGEFGNTIYFGEGSWLTVV.

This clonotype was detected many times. The CDR3 loop reads CASSTQGAGRNTF. The CDR3 nucleotides are TGTGCCAGCAGTACACAGGGGGCGGGGAGAAACACCTTC. This rearrangement joins TRBV6-5 to TRBJ1-2; TRBD1 aligns across 9 bases. Germline V CDR1 and CDR2: MNHEY, SVGAGI. This CDR3 region has 13 residues. Trimming cost V 5 bases and J 12 bases; bases outside gene matches: 10.

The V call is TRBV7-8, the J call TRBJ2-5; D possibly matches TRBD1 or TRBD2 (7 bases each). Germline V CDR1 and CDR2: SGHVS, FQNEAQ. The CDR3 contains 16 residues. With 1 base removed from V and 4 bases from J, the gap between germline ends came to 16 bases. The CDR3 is CASSLGTGGGPETQYF. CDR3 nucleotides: TGTGCCAGCAGCTTAGGGACAGGCGGGGGCCCAGAGACCCAGTACTTC.

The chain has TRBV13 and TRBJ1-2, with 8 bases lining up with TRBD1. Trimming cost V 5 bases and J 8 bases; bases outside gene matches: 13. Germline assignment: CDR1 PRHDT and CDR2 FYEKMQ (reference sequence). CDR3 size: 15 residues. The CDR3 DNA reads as TGTGCCAGCAGCCCAGGGACAGGAGATGGAGAAGGCTACACCTTC. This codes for CASSPGTGDGEGYTF.

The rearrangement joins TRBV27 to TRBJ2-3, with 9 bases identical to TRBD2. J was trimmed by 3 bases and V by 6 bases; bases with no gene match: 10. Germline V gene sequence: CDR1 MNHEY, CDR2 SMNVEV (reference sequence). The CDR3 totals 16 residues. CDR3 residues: CASRPLRGGATDTQYF. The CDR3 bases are TGTGCCAGCAGGCCTTTGCGGGGGGGTGCAACAGATACGCAGTATTTT.

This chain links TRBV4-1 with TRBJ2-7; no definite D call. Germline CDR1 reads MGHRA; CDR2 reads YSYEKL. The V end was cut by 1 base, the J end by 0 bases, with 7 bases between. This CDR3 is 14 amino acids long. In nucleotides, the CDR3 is TGCGCCAGCAGCCAAGTAGACGGCTCCTACGAGCAGTACTTC. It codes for CASSQVDGSYEQYF.

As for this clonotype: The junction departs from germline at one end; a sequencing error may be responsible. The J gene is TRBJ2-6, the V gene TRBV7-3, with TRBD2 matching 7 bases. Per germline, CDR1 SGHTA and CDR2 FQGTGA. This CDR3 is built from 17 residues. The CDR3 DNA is TGTGCCAGCAGCTCCCCCGGGGGGACCTCTAGGGCCAACGTCCTGACTTTC. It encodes CASSSPGGTSRANVLTF.

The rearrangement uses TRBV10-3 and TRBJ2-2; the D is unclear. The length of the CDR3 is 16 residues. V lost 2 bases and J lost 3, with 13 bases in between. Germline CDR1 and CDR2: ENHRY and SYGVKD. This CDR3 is CAISEPNYGYTGELFF. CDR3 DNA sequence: TGTGCCATCAGTGAGCCCAACTATGGCTACACCGGGGAGCTGTTTTTT.

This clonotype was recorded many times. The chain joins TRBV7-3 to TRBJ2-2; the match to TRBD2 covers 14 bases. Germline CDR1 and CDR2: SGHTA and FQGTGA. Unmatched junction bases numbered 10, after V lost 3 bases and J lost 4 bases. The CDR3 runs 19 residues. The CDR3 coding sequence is TGTGCCAGCAGCTTCGATACCGGGACTAGCGGGAGCCGCACCGGGGAGCTGTTTTTT. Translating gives CASSFDTGTSGSRTGELFF.

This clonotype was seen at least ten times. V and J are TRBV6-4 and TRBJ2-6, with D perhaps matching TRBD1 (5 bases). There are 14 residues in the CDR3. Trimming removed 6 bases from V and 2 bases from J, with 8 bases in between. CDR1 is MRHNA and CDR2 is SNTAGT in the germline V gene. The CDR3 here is CASSAGPGANVLTF. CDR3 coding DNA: TGTGCCAGCAGCGCAGGGCCTGGGGCCAACGTCCTGACTTTC.

CDR3 loop: CSASPGKGTDTQYF. The CDR3 DNA is TGCAGCGCCTCTCCGGGAAAAGGCACAGATACGCAGTATTTT. The rearrangement uses TRBV29-1 and TRBJ2-3, with D possibly being TRBD2 (5 bases). This CDR3 spans 14 amino acids. CDR1 is SQVTM and CDR2 is ANQGSEA in the germline V gene. Trimming left V 7 bases short and J 1 base short, with 15 bases between.

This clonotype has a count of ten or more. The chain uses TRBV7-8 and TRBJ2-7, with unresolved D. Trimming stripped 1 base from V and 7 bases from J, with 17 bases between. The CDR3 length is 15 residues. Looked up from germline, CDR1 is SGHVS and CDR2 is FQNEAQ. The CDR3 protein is CASSLEVTVTNEQYF. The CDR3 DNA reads TGTGCCAGCAGCTTAGAAGTGACTGTCACAAATGAGCAGTACTTC.

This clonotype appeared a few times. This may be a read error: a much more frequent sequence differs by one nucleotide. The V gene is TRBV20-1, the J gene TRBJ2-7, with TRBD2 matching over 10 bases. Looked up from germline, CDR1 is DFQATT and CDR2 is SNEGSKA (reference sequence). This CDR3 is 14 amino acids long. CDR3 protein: CSAITSGASSEQYF. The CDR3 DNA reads TGCAGTGCTATCACTAGCGGGGCCTCCTCCGAGCAGTACTTC.

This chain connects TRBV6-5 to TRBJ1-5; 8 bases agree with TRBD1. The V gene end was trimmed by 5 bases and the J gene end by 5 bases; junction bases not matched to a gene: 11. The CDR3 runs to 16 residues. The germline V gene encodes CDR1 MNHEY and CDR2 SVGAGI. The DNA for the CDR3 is TGTGCCAGCAGTCCTTCCGGGACAGGACGGGATCAGCCCCAGCATTTT. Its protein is CASSPSGTGRDQPQHF.

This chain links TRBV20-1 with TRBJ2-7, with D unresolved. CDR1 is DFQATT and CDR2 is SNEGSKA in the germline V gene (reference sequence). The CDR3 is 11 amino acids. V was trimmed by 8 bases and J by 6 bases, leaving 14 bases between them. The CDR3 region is CSTSRFGEQYF. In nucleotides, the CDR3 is TGCAGTACCAGCAGGTTCGGCGAGCAGTACTTC.

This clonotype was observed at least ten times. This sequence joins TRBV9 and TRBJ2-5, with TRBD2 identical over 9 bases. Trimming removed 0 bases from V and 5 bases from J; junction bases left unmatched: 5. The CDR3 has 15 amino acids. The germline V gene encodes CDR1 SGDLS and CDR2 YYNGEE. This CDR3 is CASSVGGSGSETQYF. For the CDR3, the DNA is TGTGCCAGCAGCGTAGGCGGTAGCGGGAGTGAGACCCAGTACTTC.

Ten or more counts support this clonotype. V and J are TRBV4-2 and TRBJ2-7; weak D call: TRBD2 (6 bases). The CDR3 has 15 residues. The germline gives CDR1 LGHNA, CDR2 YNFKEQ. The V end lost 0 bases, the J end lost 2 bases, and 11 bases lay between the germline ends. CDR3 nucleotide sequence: TGTGCCAGCAGCCAAGAAGCGGGCCCTGCCTACGAGCAGTACTTC. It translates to CASSQEAGPAYEQYF.

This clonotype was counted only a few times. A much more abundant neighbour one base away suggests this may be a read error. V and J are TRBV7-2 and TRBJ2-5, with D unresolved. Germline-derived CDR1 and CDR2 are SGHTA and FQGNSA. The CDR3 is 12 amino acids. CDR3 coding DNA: TGTGCCAGCAGCTTAACCCCAGAGGCCCAGTACTTC. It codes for CASSLTPEAQYF.

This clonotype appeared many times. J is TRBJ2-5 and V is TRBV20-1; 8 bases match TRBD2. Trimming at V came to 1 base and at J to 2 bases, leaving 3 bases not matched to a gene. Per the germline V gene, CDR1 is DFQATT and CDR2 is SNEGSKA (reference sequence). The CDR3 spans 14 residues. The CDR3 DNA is TGCAGTGCTAGAGTCAGCGGGGGACAAGAGACCCAGTACTTC. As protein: CSARVSGGQETQYF.

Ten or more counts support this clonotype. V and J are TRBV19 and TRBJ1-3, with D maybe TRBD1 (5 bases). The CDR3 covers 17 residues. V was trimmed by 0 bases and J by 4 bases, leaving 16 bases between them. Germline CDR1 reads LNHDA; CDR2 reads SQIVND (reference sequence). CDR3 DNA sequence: TGTGCCAGTAGTATAGATTCGGGCAGGGCTTTCGGAAACACCATATATTTT. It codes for CASSIDSGRAFGNTIYF.

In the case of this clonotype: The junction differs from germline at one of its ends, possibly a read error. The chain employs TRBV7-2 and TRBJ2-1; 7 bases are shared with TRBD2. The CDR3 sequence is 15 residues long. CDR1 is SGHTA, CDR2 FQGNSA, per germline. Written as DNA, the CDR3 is TGTGCCAGCAGCTTAGCGCGGGGGTCCTACAATGAGCAGCTCTTC. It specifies CASSLARGSYNEQLF.

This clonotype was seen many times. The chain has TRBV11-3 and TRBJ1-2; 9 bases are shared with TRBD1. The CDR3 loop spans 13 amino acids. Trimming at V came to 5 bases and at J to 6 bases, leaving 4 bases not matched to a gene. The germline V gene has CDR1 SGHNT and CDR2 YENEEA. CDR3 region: CASSPGQGHGYTF. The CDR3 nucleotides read TGTGCCAGCAGCCCGGGACAGGGCCATGGCTACACCTTC. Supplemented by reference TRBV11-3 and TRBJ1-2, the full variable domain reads EAGVVQSPRYKIIEKKQPVAFWCNPISGHNTLYWYLQNLGQGPELLIRYENEEAVDDSQLPKDRFSAERLKGVDSTLKIQPAELGDSAVYLCASSPGQGHGYTFGSGTRLTVV.

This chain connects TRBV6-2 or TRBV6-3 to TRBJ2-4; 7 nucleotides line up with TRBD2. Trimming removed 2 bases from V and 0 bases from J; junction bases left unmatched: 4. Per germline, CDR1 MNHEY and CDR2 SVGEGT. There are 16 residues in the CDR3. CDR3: CASSYPGGLAKNIQYF. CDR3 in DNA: TGTGCCAGCAGTTACCCGGGGGGTCTAGCCAAAAACATTCAGTACTTC.

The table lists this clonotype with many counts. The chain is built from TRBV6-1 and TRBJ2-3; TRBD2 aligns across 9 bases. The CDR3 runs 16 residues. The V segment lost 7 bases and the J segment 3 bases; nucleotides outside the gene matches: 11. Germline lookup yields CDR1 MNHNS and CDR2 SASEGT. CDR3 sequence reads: CASTWLGTSMTDTQYF. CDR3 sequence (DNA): TGTGCCAGCACTTGGCTCGGGACTAGCATGACAGATACGCAGTATTTT.